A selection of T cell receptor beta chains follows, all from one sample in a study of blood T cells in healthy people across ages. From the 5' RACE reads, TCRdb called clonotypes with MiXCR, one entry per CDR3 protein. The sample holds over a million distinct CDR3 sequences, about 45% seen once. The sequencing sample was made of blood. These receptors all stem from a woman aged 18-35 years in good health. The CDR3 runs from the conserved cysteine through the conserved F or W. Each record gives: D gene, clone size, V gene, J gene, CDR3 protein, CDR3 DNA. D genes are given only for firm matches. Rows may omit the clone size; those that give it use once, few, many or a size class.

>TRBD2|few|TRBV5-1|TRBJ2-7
CASSFRASGGYEQYF
TGCGCCAGCAGCTTTCGCGCGAGCGGGGGCTACGAGCAGTACTTC
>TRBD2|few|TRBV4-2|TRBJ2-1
CASSQVERGSINEQFF
TGTGCCAGCAGCCAAGTGGAGCGGGGGTCTATTAATGAGCAGTTCTTC
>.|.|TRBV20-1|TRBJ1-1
CSATPGPVNTEAFF
TGCAGTGCTACTCCGGGTCCCGTCAACACTGAAGCTTTCTTT
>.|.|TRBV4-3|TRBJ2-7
CASSHSLGTPSPYEQYF
TGCGCCAGCAGCCACTCACTCGGGACACCCTCGCCCTACGAGCAGTACTTC
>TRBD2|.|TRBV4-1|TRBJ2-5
CASSLYGTREETQYF
TGCGCCAGCAGCCTATACGGGACTAGAGAAGAGACCCAGTACTTC
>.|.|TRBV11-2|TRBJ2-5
CASSLEGRLIETQYF
TGTGCCAGCAGCTTAGAAGGCAGATTAATCGAGACCCAGTACTTC
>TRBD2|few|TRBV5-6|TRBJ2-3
CASSPPLVAGEEDTQYF
TGTGCCAGCAGCCCGCCTTTAGTAGCGGGAGAGGAGGATACGCAGTATTTT
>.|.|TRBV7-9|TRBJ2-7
CASSLGSSDKQYF
TGTGCCAGCAGCTTAGGGTCTAGCGACAAGCAGTACTTC
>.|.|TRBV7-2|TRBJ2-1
CASSSPILSSYNEQFF
TGTGCCAGCAGCTCCCCTATCCTGAGCTCCTACAATGAGCAGTTCTTC
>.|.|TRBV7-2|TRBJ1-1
CASSSTGWGSEAFF
TGTGCCAGCAGCTCTACAGGGTGGGGGTCTGAAGCTTTCTTT
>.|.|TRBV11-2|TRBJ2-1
CASSPGTRSIHEQFF
TGTGCCAGCAGCCCCGGGACCCGTAGCATACATGAGCAGTTCTTC
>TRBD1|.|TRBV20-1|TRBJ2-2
CSALGDRGFTGELFF
TGCAGTGCTCTAGGGGACAGGGGCTTCACCGGGGAGCTGTTTTTT
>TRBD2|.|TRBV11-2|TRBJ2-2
CASSPRFSGGANTGELFF
TGTGCCAGCAGCCCCCGTTTTAGCGGGGGGGCAAACACCGGGGAGCTGTTTTTT
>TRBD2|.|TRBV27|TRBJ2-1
CASSLRGGAGTGNEQFF
TGTGCCAGCAGTTTAAGGGGAGGAGCGGGAACTGGGAATGAGCAGTTCTTC
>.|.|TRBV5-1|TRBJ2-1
CASSPGMADEQFF
TGCGCCAGCAGCCCGGGAATGGCCGATGAGCAGTTCTTC
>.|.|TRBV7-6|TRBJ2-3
CASSSYRECDTQYF
TGTGCCAGCAGCTCTTACAGGGAGTGCGATACGCAGTATTTT
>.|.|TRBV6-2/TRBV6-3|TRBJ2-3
CASRWEPASTDTQYF
TGTGCCAGCAGGTGGGAGCCAGCCTCCACAGATACGCAGTATTTT
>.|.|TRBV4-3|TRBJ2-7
CASSQSGAYEQYF
TGCGCCAGCAGCCAATCAGGGGCCTACGAGCAGTACTTC
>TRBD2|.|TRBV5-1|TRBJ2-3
CASSGRTSGRRSDTQYF
TGCGCCAGCAGTGGGAGGACTAGCGGGAGGAGGTCAGATACGCAGTATTTT
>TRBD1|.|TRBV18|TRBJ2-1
CASSYGTGFDEQFF
TGTGCCAGCTCATATGGGACAGGGTTCGATGAGCAGTTCTTC
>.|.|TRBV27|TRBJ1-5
CASSLRRPGSQPQHF
TGTGCCAGCAGCTTAAGGCGCCCAGGGAGCCAGCCCCAGCATTTT
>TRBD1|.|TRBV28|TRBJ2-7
CASSSNTPRDRFSYEQYF
TGTGCCAGCAGTTCCAATACCCCGAGGGACAGATTCTCCTACGAGCAGTACTTC
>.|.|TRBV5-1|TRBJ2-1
CASSWTGDPSYNEQFF
TGCGCCAGCAGCTGGACGGGAGACCCAAGCTACAATGAGCAGTTCTTC
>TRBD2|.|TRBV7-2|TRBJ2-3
CANKRGGDRTDTQYF
TGTGCCAACAAGCGGGGGGGCGATCGCACAGATACGCAGTATTTT
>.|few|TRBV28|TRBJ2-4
CASSPFRGGRKNIQYF
TGTGCCAGCAGTCCATTCAGGGGGGGACGCAAAAACATTCAGTACTTC
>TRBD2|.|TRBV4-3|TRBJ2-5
CASSQGGLAVETQYF
TGCGCCAGCAGCCAAGGGGGACTAGCGGTAGAGACCCAGTACTTC
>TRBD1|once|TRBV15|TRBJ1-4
CATSRGTGSNEKLFF
TGTGCCACCAGCAGGGGGACAGGTTCTAATGAAAAACTGTTTTTT
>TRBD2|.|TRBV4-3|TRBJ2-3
CASSQQAGGITDTQYF
TGCGCCAGCAGCCAACAAGCGGGAGGGATCACAGATACGCAGTATTTT
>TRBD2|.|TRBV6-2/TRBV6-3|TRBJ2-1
CASSFTIGTSGRTSSYNEQFF
TGTGCCAGCAGTTTCACCATCGGGACTAGCGGGCGAACGAGCTCCTACAATGAGCAGTTCTTC
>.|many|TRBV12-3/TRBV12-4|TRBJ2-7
CASSYRGEQYF
TGTGCCAGCAGTTACCGAGGAGAGCAGTACTTC
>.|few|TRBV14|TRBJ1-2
CASSQVMGNYGYTF
TGTGCCAGCAGCCAAGTCATGGGAAACTATGGCTACACCTTC
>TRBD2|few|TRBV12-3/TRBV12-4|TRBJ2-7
CASRLAGLGNEQYF
TGTGCCAGCAGGCTAGCGGGTCTTGGGAACGAGCAGTACTTC
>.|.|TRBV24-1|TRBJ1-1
CATRAANLAEAFF
TGTGCCACCAGAGCGGCGAACTTGGCTGAAGCTTTCTTT
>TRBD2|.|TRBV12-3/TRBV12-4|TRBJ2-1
CASIARGGGAYNGQFF
TGTGCCAGCATCGCCCGGGGCGGGGGGGCCTACAATGGGCAGTTCTTC
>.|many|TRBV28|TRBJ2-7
CASSLTQGSYEQYF
TGTGCCAGCAGTCTAACGCAAGGGTCCTACGAGCAGTACTTC
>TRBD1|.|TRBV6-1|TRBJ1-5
CASESGQGGKPQPQHF
TGTGCCAGCGAATCGGGACAGGGAGGGAAACCTCAGCCCCAGCATTTT